The following is a T cell receptor beta chain sequence with its context. What antigen it recognizes has not been identified. Per-base qualities were not stored, and no clone one base away is much larger. At diagnosis, tumor, uninvolved tumor-adjacent lung and peripheral blood were collected and then preserved as a mix of FFPE and fresh-frozen material. For TCR repertoire profiling, blood samples were analyzed in the form of peripheral blood mononuclear cells. The data were taken from a study of T cells in localized non-small cell lung cancer (dated by TCRdb to the early 2020s). For the study in its entirety: Comparing tumors with uninvolved tumor-adjacent lungs, the study looked at the T cell repertoires of over 200 patients with early-stage NSCLC. A mean age of approximately 70 years was recorded for the NSCLC patients, of whom more than 120 were male and more than 95 were female. All 220 or so NSCLC patients in the cohort were treatment-naive and had localized lung tumors that were resected.

The full study reports these points: Because multi-region sequencing of the tumors was not done, intratumor heterogeneity could not be ruled out. The highest T cell clonality was observed in uninvolved tumor-adjacent lung, where clonality exceeded that of tumor, suggesting that antigenic responses were more focused in uninvolved tumor-adjacent lung. Because of the exploratory design, TCR variables were selected using unadjusted p-values without false-discovery rate correction. Higher T cell density in blood was associated with longer overall survival, whereas higher clonality in adjacent lung was associated with shorter survival. A median of 57 of the top 100 tumor clones turned up in the paired uninvolved adjacent lung, and 28 of those clones also ranked among the top 100 of that same adjacent lung.

From its cysteine to its phenylalanine, the CDR3 spans 14 amino acids. Only the CDR3 portion is preserved as DNA: 42 bases, with reading frame beginning at the first base. The germline V gene supplies CDR1 MNHNS and CDR2 SASEGT. V trim: 5 bases; J trim: 3 bases; unmatched bases: 7. The immunoSEQ Assay was used to sequence TCR beta CDR3 regions from DNA. The original pipeline was this. To compute T cell density, TCR beta template counts were normalized to usable DNA, which was estimated by amplifying housekeeping genes. Richness was estimated with the preseqR package, extrapolating to 400,000 templates for PBMC samples and 120,000 templates for tissue samples. Clonality was defined by subtracting Pielou's evenness from one. Differential abundance testing on productive amino-acid clonotypes, with a minimum total count of 5 and an alpha of 0.1, was used to identify tissue-enriched TCRs. The Jaccard Index and the Morisita Overlap Index were used to quantify repertoire overlap between compartments. GLIPH grouped TCR beta CDR3s together with public tetramer-defined viral CDR3s, and a viral motif had to include at least three viral sequences and show V-gene enrichment. TCRdb took this table from immuneACCESS and kept in-frame rearrangements with V and J called. Such tables lack part of the clones; where checked against another copy, unresolved V genes explain under half of the gap, and the rest is unexplained. That table supplies the V and J calls and clone size; D and trimming were determined from the DNA. This sample is represented by about 17,000 clones; about 83% of them were singletons. The ten largest clones take up about 32% of the sample.

The TCR originated in an older male donor with stage III lung adenocarcinoma. The sequenced sample was peripheral blood, obtained before any cancer treatment. The rearrangement combines TRBV6-1 with TRBJ2-7; TRBD1 aligns with 7 central bases. CDR3 sequence: CASSNPGQHYEQYF. The DNA reads TGTGCCAGCAGTAACCCGGGACAGCACTACGAGCAGTACTTC.